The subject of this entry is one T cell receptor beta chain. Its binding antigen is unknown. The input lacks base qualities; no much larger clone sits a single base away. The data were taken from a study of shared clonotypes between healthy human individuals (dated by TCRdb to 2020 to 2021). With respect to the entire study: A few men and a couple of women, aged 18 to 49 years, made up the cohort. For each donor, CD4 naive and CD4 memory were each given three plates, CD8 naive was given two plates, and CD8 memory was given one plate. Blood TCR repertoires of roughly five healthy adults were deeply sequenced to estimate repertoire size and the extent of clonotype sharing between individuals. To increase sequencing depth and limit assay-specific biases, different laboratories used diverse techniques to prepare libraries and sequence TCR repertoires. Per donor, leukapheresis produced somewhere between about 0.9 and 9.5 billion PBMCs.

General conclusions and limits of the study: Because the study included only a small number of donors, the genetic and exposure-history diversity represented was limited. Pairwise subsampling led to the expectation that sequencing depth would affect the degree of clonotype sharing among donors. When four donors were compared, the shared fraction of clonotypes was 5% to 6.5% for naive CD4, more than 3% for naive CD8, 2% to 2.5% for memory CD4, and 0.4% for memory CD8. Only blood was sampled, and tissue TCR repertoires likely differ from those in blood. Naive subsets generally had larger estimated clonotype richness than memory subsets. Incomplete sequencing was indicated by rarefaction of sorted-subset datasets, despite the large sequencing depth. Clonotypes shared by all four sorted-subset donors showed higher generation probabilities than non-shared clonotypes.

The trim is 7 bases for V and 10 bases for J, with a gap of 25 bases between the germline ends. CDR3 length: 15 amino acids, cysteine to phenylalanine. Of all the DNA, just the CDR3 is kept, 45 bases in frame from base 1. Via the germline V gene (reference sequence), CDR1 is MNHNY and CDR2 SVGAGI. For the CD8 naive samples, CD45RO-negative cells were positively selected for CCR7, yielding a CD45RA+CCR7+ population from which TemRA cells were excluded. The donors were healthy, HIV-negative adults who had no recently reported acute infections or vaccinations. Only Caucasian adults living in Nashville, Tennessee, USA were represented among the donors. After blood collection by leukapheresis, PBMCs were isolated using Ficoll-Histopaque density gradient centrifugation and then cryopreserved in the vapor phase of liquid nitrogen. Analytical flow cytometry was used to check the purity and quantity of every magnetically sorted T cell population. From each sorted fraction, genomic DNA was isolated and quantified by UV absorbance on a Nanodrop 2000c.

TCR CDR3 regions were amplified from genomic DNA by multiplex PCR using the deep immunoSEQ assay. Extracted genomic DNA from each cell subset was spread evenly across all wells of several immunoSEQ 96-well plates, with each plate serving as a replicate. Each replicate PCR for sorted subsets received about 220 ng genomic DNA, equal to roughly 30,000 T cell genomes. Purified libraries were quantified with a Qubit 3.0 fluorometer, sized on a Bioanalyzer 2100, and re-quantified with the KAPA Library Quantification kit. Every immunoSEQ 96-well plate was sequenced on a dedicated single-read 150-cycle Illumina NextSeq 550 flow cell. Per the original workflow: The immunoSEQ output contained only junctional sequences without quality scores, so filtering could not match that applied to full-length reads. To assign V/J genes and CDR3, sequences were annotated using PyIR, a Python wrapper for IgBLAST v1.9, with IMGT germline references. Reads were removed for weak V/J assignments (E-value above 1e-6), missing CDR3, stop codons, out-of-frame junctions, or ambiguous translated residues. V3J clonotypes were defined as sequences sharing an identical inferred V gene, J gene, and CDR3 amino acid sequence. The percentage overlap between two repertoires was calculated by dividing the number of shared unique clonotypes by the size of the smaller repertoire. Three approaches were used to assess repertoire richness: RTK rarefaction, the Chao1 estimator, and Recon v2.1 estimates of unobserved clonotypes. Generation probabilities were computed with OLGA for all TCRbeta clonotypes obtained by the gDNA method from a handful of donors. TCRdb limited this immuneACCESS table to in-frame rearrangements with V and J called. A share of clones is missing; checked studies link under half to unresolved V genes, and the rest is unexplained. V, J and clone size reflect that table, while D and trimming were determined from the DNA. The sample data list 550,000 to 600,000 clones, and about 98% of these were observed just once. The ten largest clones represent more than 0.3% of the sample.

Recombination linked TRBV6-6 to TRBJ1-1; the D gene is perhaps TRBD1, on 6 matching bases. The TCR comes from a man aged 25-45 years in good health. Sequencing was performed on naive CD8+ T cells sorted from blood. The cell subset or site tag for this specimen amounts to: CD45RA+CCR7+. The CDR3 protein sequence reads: CASTPNYGQHHSAFF. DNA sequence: TGTGCCAGCACCCCCAACTACGGACAGCACCATTCAGCTTTCTTT.